Sequencing of this T cell receptor (beta chain) was carried out in a study of PD-1 blockade in classical Hodgkin lymphoma. Each of the patients experienced relapse following autologous stem cell transplantation, and their brentuximab vedotin exposure differed. This table comes from immunoSEQ multiplex PCR, and its TCRdb copy is limited to in-frame clones, with some not included. The sample shows more than 4,000 clones, about 70% of them seen only once. CDR3 size: 15 residues. The trim removed 5 bases at V and 9 bases at J, leaving 7 bases unmatched. Germline CDR1 and CDR2: MNHEY and SMNVEV (reference sequence).

The sequence derives from a human donor with classical Hodgkin lymphoma. This chain connects TRBV27 to TRBJ1-6; TRBD1 aligns across 10 bases. The input for sequencing was peripheral blood mononuclear cells (PBMCs), taken before the second cycle of nivolumab. The CDR3 sequence: CASSLSTGGGSPLHF. CDR3 DNA sequence: TGTGCCAGCAGTCTCTCGACAGGGGGCGGTTCACCCCTCCACTTT.